This paragraph covers one T cell receptor beta chain sequence. Primers included in the PCR were 60 Vbeta and 13 Jbeta primers. Only in-frame clones appear in the TCRdb table, and some are missing; sequencing was by immunoSEQ multiplex PCR. This sample has over 140,000 clones, with approximately 80% found just once. This sample stems from a study of cytomegalovirus exposure and HLA in healthy donors. Germline-derived CDR1 and CDR2 are SGHDT and YYEEEE. V lost 0 bases, J lost 4 bases, and 13 bases lay in between. This CDR3 is 15 amino acids long. The chain is built from TRBV5-6 and TRBJ1-2; a possible D gene is TRBD1 (6 bases). The sample taken for sequencing was PBMCs. The clonotype was recovered from a middle-aged man in good health and CMV-seronegative. Here the CDR3 reads CASSLVSGGGYGYTF. CDR3 DNA sequence: TGTGCCAGCAGCTTGGTTTCGGGAGGGGGCTATGGCTACACCTTC.